One sample yielded the 7 T cell receptor beta chains listed below, sequenced in a study of blood T cell repertoires in COVID-19. Assay: immunoSEQ multiplex PCR; the TCRdb copy retains only in-frame clones and omits some. The sample lists roughly 140,000 clones; around 80% were seen once. The sequenced material came from PBMCs or T cells enriched from blood (not recorded which). The source is a man in his fifties or sixties who had recovered from COVID-19.

The DNA for the CDR3 is TGCGCCAGCAGCCTAGGACAGGGGCGATTCCCCAACGAGCAGTACTTC. Translation gives CASSLGQGRFPNEQYF. This chain uses TRBV4-1 with TRBJ2-7; 9 nucleotides match TRBD1. The CDR3 consists of 16 residues. Per the germline V gene, CDR1 is MGHRA and CDR2 is YSYEKL. Trimming cost V 4 bases and J 5 bases; bases outside gene matches: 12.

The table lists this clone with a few counts. This chain joins TRBV19 and TRBJ1-2; 7 bases match TRBD1. The CDR3 loop spans 15 amino acids. Per the germline V gene, CDR1 is LNHDA and CDR2 is SQIVND (reference sequence). V lost 5 bases, J lost 4 bases, and 10 bases stayed unmatched. The CDR3: CASSSRTGEAYGYTF. CDR3 DNA: TGTGCCAGTAGTTCGCGGACAGGCGAAGCCTATGGCTACACCTTC.

The genes are TRBV9 and TRBJ2-6; 8 positions match TRBD1. This CDR3 is built from 17 residues. CDR1 is SGDLS, CDR2 YYNGEE, per germline. With 3 bases clipped from V and 0 bases from J, the junction kept 5 bases outside the gene matches. The CDR3 protein is CASSGGQAYSGANVLTF. The CDR3 nucleotides read TGTGCCAGCAGCGGGGGACAGGCTTACTCTGGGGCCAACGTCCTGACTTTC. Using reference TRBV9 and TRBJ2-6 for the parts outside the CDR3, the full variable domain is DSGVTQTPKHLITATGQRVTLRCSPRSGDLSVYWYQQSLDQGLQFLIQYYNGEERAKGNILERFSAQQFPDLHSELNLSSLELGDSALYFCASSGGQAYSGANVLTFGAGSRLTVL.

The chain uses TRBV5-1 and TRBJ2-1; 10 bases align to TRBD2. Per the germline V gene, CDR1 is SGHRS and CDR2 is YFSETQ. The CDR3 totals 16 residues. V shed 1 base and J 4 bases; nucleotides not matched to a gene: 5. The DNA for the CDR3 is TGCGCCAGCAGCTTGATACCGACTAGCGGGTACAATGAGCAGTTCTTC. Protein sequence: CASSLIPTSGYNEQFF.

The CDR3 bases are TGTGCCAGTAGTAACCGACAGCCTGAGCAGTTCTTC. Protein product: CASSNRQPEQFF. V and J are TRBV19 and TRBJ2-1; D possibly corresponds to TRBD1 (5 bases). Trimming removed 4 bases at V and 9 bases at J, with 10 bases between. The CDR3 has 12 residues. In germline, CDR1 is LNHDA, CDR2 SQIVND (reference sequence).

This sequence joins TRBV9 and TRBJ1-6; 10 bases match TRBD1. Germline loops: CDR1 SGDLS, CDR2 YYNGEE. The CDR3 spans 15 residues. Trimming at V came to 4 bases and at J to 8 bases, leaving 6 bases not matched to a gene. CDR3 bases: TGTGCCAGCAGCCCCGGGACAGGGGTTCATTCACCCCTCCACTTT. This codes for CASSPGTGVHSPLHF.

This clone was found once. The chain uses TRBV5-4 and TRBJ1-3; D might be TRBD1 (6 bases). Germline V CDR1 and CDR2: SGHNT, YYREEE (reference sequence). V gave up 4 bases and J gave up 4 bases, with 9 bases separating them. The CDR3 covers 13 residues. The DNA of the CDR3 is TGTGCCAGCAGCCTGAGGGGGGGAAACACCATATATTTT. Translated, it gives CASSLRGGNTIYF.